This entry features one T cell receptor (beta chain) sequence. Its antigen is currently unknown. Germline V gives CDR1 MNHEY, CDR2 SVGAGI. The V and J ends lost 5 bases and 1 base respectively, with 14 bases between them. This CDR3 is 15 amino acids long. The data were taken from a study of Ad26.COV2.S vaccination and SARS-CoV-2 variants. Looking at the study overall: Into the muscle, Ad26.COV2.S was dosed once or twice, 56 days apart. General study points: Vaccine recipients posted higher spike-specific TCR breadth than their placebo counterparts.

Assay used: immunoSEQ multiplex PCR; TCRdb lists only in-frame clones, some missing. Among about 280,000 clones, around 87% were seen once, and the ten largest hold roughly 3.5%. Treatment: around 19 received Ad26.COV2.S at low or high dose, single or two shots; about 5 received placebo; per-sample allocation not given. Sampling occurred on day 63 after the first vaccine or placebo injection. This sample comprised peripheral blood, obtained in a trial of Ad26.COV2.S vaccine versus placebo. This TCR derives from a person between 18 and 65 years old who received the Ad26.COV2.S COVID-19 vaccine or a placebo. V gene TRBV6-5 combines with J gene TRBJ1-1; maybe TRBD1 (5 bases). CDR3: CASSRNRQTNTEAFF. The CDR3 DNA sequence: TGTGCCAGCAGTCGGAACCGACAGACGAACACTGAAGCTTTCTTT.